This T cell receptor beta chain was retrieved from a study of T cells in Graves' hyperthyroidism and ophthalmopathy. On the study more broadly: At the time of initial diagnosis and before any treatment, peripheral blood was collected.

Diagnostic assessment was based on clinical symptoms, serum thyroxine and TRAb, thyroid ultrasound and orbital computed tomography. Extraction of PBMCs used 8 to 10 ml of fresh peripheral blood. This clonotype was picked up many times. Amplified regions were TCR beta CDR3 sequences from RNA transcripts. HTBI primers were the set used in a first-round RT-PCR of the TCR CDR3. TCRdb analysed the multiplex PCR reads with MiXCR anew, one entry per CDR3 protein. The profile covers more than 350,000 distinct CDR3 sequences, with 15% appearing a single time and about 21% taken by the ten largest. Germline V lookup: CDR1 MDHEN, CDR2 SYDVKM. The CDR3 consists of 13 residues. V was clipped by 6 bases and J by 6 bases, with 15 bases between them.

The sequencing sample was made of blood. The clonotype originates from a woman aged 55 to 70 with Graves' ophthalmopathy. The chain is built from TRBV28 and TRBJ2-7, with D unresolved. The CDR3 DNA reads TGTGCCAGCAGATTGGGCAGCCTCTCCGAGCAGTACTTC. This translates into CASRLGSLSEQYF.